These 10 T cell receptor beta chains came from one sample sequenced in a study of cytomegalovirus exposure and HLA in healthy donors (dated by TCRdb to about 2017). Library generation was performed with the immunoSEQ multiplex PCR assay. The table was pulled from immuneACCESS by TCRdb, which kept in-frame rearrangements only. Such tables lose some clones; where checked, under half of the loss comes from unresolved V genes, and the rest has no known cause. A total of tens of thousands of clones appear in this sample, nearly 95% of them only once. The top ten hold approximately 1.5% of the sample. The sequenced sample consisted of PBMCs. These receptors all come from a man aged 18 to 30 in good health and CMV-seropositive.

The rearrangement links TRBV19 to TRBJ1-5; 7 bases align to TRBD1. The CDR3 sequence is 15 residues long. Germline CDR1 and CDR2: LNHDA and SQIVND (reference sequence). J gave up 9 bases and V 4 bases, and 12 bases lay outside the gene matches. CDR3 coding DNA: TGTGCCAGTAGTACCCATCTGGGACAGAGCTGGCCCCAGCATTTT. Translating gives CASSTHLGQSWPQHF.

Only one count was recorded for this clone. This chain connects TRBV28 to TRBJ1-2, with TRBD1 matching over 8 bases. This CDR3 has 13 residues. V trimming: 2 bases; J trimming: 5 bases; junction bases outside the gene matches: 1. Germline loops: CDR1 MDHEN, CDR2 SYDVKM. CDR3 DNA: TGTGCCAGCAGTTTAGGGGACAGGTATGGCTACACCTTC. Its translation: CASSLGDRYGYTF.

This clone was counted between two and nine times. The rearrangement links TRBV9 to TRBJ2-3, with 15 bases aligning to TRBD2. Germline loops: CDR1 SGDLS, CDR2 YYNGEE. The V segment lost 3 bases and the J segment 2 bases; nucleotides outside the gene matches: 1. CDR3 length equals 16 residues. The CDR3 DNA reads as TGTGCCAGCAGCGGGACTAGCGGGAGGGTCACAGATACGCAGTATTTT. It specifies CASSGTSGRVTDTQYF.

CDR3 region: CASRSPTRETQYF. CDR3 DNA: TGTGCCAGCAGGTCCCCCACTAGGGAGACCCAGTACTTC. This sequence joins TRBV27 and TRBJ2-5, with a tentative D call TRBD2 (5 bases). The CDR3 loop spans 13 amino acids. Germline CDR1 MNHEY, CDR2 SMNVEV (reference sequence). V gave up 6 bases and J gave up 5 bases, with 13 bases separating them.

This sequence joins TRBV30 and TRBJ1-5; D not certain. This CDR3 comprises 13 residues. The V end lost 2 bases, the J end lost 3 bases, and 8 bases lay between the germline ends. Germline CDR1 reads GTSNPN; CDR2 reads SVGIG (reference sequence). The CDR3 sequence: CAWSSSPNQPQHF. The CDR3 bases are TGTGCCTGGAGTTCAAGCCCCAATCAGCCCCAGCATTTT.

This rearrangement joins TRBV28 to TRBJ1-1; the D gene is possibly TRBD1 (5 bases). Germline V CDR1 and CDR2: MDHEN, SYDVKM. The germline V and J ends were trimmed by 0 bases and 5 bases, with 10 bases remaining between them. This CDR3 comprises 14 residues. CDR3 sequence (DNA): TGTGCCAGCAGTTTATGGAAAACAGGTACTGAAGCTTTCTTT. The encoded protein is CASSLWKTGTEAFF. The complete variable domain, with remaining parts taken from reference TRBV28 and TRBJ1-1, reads DVKVTQSSRYLVKRTGEKVFLECVQDMDHENMFWYRQDPGLGLRLIYFSYDVKMKEKGDIPEGYSVSREKKERFSLILESASTNQTSMYLCASSLWKTGTEAFFGQGTRLTVV.

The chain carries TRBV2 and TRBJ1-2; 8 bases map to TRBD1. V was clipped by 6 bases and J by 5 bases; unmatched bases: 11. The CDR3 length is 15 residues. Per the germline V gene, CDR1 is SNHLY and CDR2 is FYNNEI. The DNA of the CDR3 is TGTGCCAGCAGGCCTGGACAGGGAGGAGGGTATGGCTACACCTTC. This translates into CASRPGQGGGYGYTF.

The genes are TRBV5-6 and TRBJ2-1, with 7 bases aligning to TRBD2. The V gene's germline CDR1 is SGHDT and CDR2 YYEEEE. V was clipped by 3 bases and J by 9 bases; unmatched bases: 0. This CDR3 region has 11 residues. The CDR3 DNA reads TGTGCCAGCAGCTCGGGGGGTGAGCAGTTCTTC. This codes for CASSSGGEQFF.

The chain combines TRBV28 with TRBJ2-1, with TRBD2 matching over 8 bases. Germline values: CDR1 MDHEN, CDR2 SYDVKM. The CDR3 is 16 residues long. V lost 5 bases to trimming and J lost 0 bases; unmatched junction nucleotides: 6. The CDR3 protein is CASSPGTRSSYNEQFF. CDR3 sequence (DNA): TGTGCCAGCAGTCCGGGGACTAGGAGCTCCTACAATGAGCAGTTCTTC.

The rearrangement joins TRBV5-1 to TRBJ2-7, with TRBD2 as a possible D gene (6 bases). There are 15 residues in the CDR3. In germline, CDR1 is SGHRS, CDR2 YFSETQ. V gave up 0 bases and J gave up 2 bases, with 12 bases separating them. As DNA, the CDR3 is TGCGCCAGCAGCTTGGTTCAGGGAGGTACCTACGAGCAGTACTTC. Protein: CASSLVQGGTYEQYF. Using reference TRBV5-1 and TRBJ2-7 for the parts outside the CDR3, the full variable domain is KAGVTQTPRYLIKTRGQQVTLSCSPISGHRSVSWYQQTPGQGLQFLFEYFSETQRNKGNFPGRFSGRQFSNSRSEMNVSTLELGDSALYLCASSLVQGGTYEQYFGPGTRLTVT.